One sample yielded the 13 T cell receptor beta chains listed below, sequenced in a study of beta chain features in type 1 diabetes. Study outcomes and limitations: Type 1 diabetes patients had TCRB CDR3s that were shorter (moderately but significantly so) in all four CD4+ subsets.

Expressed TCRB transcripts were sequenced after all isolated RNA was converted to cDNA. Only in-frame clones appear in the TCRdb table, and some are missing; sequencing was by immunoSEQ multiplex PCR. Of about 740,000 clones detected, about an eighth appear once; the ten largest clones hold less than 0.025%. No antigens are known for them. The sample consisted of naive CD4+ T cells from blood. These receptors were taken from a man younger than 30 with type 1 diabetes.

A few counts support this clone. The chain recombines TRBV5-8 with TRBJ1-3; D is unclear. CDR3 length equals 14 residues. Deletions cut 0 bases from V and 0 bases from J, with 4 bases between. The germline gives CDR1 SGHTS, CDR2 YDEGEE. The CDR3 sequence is CASSLGRSGNTIYF. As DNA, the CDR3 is TGTGCCAGCAGCTTGGGACGCTCTGGAAACACCATATATTTT.

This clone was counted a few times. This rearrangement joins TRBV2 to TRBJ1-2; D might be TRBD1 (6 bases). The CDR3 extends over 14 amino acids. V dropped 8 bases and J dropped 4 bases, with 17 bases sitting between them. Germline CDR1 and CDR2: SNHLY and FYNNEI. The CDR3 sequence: CASRRTAVSYGYTF. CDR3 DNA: TGTGCCAGCCGCAGGACAGCCGTTAGCTATGGCTACACCTTC.

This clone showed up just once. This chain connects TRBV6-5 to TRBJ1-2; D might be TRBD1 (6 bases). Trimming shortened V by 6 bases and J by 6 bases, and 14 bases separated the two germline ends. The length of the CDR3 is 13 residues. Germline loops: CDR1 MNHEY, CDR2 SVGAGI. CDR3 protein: CASSSTGTHGYTF. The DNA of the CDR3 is TGTGCCAGCAGCAGTACAGGGACCCATGGCTACACCTTC.

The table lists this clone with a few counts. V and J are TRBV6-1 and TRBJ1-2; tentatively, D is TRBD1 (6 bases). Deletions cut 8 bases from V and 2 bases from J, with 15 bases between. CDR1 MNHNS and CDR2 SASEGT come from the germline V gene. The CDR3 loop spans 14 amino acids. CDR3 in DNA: TGTGCCAGCCTCCCGGGGGGGCTCAACTATGGCTACACCTTC. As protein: CASLPGGLNYGYTF.

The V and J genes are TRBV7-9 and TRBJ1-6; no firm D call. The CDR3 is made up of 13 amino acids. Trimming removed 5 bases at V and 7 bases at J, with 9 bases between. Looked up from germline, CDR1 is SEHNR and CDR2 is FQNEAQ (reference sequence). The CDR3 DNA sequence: TGTGCCAGCAGCATGGACGGGAATTCACCCCTCCACTTT. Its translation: CASSMDGNSPLHF.

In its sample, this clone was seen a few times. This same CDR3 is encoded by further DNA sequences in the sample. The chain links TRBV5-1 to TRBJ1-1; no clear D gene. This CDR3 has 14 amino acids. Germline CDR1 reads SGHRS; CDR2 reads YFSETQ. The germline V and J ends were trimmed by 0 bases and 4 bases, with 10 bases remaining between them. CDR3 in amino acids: CASSLEGFGTEAFF. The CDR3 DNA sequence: TGCGCCAGCAGCTTGGAAGGGTTTGGCACTGAAGCTTTCTTT.

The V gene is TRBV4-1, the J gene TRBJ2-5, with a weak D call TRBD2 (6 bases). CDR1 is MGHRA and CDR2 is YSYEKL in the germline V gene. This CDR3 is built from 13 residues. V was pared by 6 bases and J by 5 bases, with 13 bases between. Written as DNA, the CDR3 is TGCGCCAGCAGTCTAGCGATCATGGAGACCCAGTACTTC. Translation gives CASSLAIMETQYF.

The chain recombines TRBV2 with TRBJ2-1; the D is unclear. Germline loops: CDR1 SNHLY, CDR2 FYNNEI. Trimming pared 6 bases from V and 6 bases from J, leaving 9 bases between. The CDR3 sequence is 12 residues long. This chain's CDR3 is CASRDNSNEQFF. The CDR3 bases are TGTGCCAGCAGAGACAATAGCAATGAGCAGTTCTTC.

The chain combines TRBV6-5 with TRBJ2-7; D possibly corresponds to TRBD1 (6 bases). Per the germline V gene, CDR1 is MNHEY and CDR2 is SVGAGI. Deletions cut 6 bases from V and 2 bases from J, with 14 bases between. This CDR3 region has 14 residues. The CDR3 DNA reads TGTGCCAGCAGCCAGACGGACAGCCCCTACGAGCAGTACTTC. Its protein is CASSQTDSPYEQYF.

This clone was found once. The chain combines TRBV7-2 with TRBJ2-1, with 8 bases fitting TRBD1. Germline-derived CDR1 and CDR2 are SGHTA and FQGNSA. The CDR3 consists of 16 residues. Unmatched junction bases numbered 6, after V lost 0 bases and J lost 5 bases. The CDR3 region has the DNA TGTGCCAGCAGCTTAGCGTGGACAGGGCCGAACAATGAGCAGTTCTTC. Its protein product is CASSLAWTGPNNEQFF. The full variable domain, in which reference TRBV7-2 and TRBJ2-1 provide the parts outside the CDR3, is GAGVSQSPSNKVTEKGKDVELRCDPISGHTALYWYRQSLGQGLEFLIYFQGNSAPDKSGLPSDRFSAERTGGSVSTLTIQRTQQEDSAVYLCASSLAWTGPNNEQFFGPGTRLTVL.

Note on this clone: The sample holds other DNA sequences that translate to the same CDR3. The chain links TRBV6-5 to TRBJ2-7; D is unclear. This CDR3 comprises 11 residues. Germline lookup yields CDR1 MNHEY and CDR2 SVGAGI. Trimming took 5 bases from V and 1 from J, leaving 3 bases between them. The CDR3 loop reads CASSDSYEQYF. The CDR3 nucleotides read TGTGCCAGCAGTGATTCCTACGAGCAGTACTTC.

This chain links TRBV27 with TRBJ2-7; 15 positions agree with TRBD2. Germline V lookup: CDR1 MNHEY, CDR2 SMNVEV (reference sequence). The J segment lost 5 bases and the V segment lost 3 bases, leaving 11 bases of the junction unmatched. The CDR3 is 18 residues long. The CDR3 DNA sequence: TGTGCCAGCAGTTTTACGGGACTAGCGGGGGGATCACTCGACGAGCAGTACTTC. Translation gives CASSFTGLAGGSLDEQYF.

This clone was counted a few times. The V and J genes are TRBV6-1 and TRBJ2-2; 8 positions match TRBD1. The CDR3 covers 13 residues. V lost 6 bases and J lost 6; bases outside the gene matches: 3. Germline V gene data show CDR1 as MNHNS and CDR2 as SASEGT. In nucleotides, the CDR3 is TGTGCCAGCAGGGACAGGGTTGCCGGGGAGCTGTTTTTT. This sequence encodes CASRDRVAGELFF.